This T cell receptor (beta chain) was sequenced during a study of radiation and T cells in renal cell carcinoma. The V gene's germline CDR1 is SGHKS and CDR2 YYEKEE (reference sequence). CDR3 length equals 15 residues. The V gene lost 2 bases and the J gene lost 4 bases, with 15 bases spanning the gap. TCRdb keeps only in-frame clones here, not all; method: immunoSEQ multiplex PCR. Seen here are 150,000 to 200,000 clones, 88% observed once, and the top ten hold over 9%. Time point in this sample: blood 4 weeks post-SBRT, at nephrectomy. The treatment: 15 Gy SBRT to primary tumor, nephrectomy 4 weeks later.

This TCR was recovered from a woman between 50 and 59 years old with renal cell carcinoma. The chain has TRBV5-5 and TRBJ1-1; D is ambiguous. The input for sequencing was blood, taken from a patient whose treatment included radiotherapy and nephrectomy. The CDR3 coding sequence is TGTGCCAGCAGCTTTATAGCTACTCACGGCACTGAAGCTTTCTTT. Translating gives CASSFIATHGTEAFF. Combining the CDR3 with reference TRBV5-5 and TRBJ1-1 gives the whole variable domain DAGVTQSPTHLIKTRGQQVTLRCSPISGHKSVSWYQQVLGQGPQFIFQYYEKEERGRGNFPDRFSARQFPNYSSELNVNALLLGDSALYLCASSFIATHGTEAFFGQGTRLTVV.